Presented here are 14 T cell receptor beta chains from one specimen sequenced in a study of blood T cell repertoires in COVID-19. The table came from immunoSEQ multiplex PCR; TCRdb's copy has only in-frame clones and leaves some out. The profile shows 200,000 to 250,000 clones, about 88% of them singletons. The sample consisted of peripheral blood. The receptors were sampled from a woman aged 45-60 years with COVID-19, enrolled during active disease.

This chain joins TRBV19 and TRBJ1-5; D is possibly TRBD1 (6 bases). Germline CDR1 and CDR2: LNHDA and SQIVND (reference sequence). Trimming removed 6 bases from V and 4 bases from J, with 16 bases in between. The CDR3 spans 15 residues. CDR3 in DNA: TGTGCCAGTAGCCCAACGACAGGCTGGAATCAGCCCCAGCATTTT. Translated: CASSPTTGWNQPQHF.

V usage is TRBV10-1 and J usage is TRBJ2-5; maybe TRBD2 (6 bases). V was trimmed by 6 bases and J by 2 bases, leaving 16 bases between them. Germline CDR1 is WNHNN and CDR2 is SYGVQD (reference sequence). CDR3 length: 15 amino acids. The CDR3 protein is CASRDGGRLQETQYF. CDR3 DNA sequence: TGCGCCAGCAGGGACGGGGGACGTCTTCAAGAGACCCAGTACTTC.

The gene calls are TRBV7-9 and TRBJ2-3; 8 bases are a match to TRBD1. Germline CDR1 reads SEHNR; CDR2 reads FQNEAQ (reference sequence). With 5 bases clipped from V and 3 bases from J, the junction kept 7 bases outside the gene matches. CDR3 length equals 15 residues. Here the CDR3 reads CASSPGTGETDTQYF. In DNA, the CDR3 is TGTGCCAGCAGCCCCGGGACAGGTGAAACAGATACGCAGTATTTT.

V gene TRBV6-5 combines with J gene TRBJ2-4, with TRBD2 matching over 10 bases. V lost 8 bases and J lost 5; bases outside the gene matches: 9. This CDR3 comprises 15 residues. CDR1 is MNHEY, CDR2 SVGAGI, per germline. The CDR3 bases are TGTGCCAGCGGAGGGACTAGCGTAATCGAAAACATTCAGTACTTC. Translated, it gives CASGGTSVIENIQYF.

The rearrangement joins TRBV7-2 to TRBJ1-5, with TRBD1 as a possible D gene (5 bases). The V gene's germline CDR1 is SGHTA and CDR2 FQGNSA. The CDR3 is 18 amino acids. V was shortened by 2 bases and J by 0 bases, with 17 bases between the two germline ends. CDR3 DNA sequence: TGTGCCAGCAGCTTACCTCGTGGGGCAGCTTATAGCAATCAGCCCCAGCATTTT. Translating gives CASSLPRGAAYSNQPQHF.

This clone has a count of ten or more. The chain combines TRBV14 with TRBJ1-1; unclear D gene. V was cut by 1 base and J by 3 bases, with 9 bases left in between. The CDR3 length is 14 residues. Germline CDR1 and CDR2: SGHDN and FVKESK. CDR3 in DNA: TGTGCCAGCAGCCAAGTCAGAGGTTACACTGAAGCTTTCTTT. Protein sequence: CASSQVRGYTEAFF.

The rearrangement links TRBV6-1 to TRBJ2-7, with D tentatively TRBD2 (5 bases). Trimming removed 2 bases at V and 4 bases at J, with 9 bases between. The CDR3 is 13 residues long. Germline CDR1 is MNHNS and CDR2 is SASEGT. The CDR3 bases are TGTGCCAGCAGTGAACGGGCGGGTTACGAGCAGTACGTC. Its translation: CASSERAGYEQYV.

This clone has more than one count but fewer than ten. The chain uses TRBV10-3 and TRBJ1-6; 9 bases agree with TRBD1. After removal of 0 bases from V and 6 bases from J, the junction contained 6 bases not matched to a gene. Germline loops: CDR1 ENHRY, CDR2 SYGVKD. The CDR3 has 17 residues. The CDR3 is CAISESTPGQGNSPLHF. DNA of the CDR3: TGTGCCATCAGTGAGTCGACCCCGGGACAGGGTAATTCACCCCTCCACTTT.

The chain joins TRBV6-5 to TRBJ2-1, with 14 bases aligning to TRBD2. Germline V gene sequence: CDR1 MNHEY, CDR2 SVGAGI. Losses at the gene ends were 5 bases for V and 9 bases for J; bases not matched to a gene: 6. The CDR3 sequence is 15 residues long. The CDR3 DNA follows: TGTGCCAGCAGTCTGGGACTAGCGGGGGACGGTGAGCAGTTCTTC. Protein sequence: CASSLGLAGDGEQFF.

The chain combines TRBV19 with TRBJ2-3, with 10 bases fitting TRBD1. CDR3 size: 16 residues. V lost 1 base, J lost 5 bases, and 6 bases stayed unmatched. CDR1 is LNHDA, CDR2 SQIVND, per germline (reference sequence). The CDR3 region is CASSIGSGQGEDTQYF. CDR3 nucleotide sequence: TGTGCCAGTAGTATAGGGTCTGGACAGGGGGAAGATACGCAGTATTTT.

V gene TRBV7-9 combines with J gene TRBJ2-7, with a possible D match to TRBD1 (5 bases). The CDR3 runs 15 residues. Trimming removed 5 bases at V and 1 base at J, with 15 bases between. Germline V gene lookup returns CDR1 SEHNR and CDR2 FQNEAQ (reference sequence). CDR3 DNA sequence: TGTGCCAGCAGCCCCCCAGGGTCTTGGTCCTACGAGCAGTACTTC. The encoded protein is CASSPPGSWSYEQYF.

The gene calls are TRBV25-1 and TRBJ1-5, with 9 bases aligning to TRBD1. Germline lookup yields CDR1 MGHDK and CDR2 SYGVNS. Trimming took 3 bases from V and 4 from J; bases not matched to a gene: 4. The CDR3 is made up of 15 amino acids. Here the CDR3 reads CASSDSGQGNQPQHF. The CDR3 nucleotides are TGTGCCAGCAGTGACTCGGGACAGGGTAATCAGCCCCAGCATTTT.

The chain combines TRBV11-3 with TRBJ2-7; the D gene is possibly TRBD2 (5 bases). CDR3 size: 12 residues. Germline CDR1 is SGHNT and CDR2 is YENEEA. With 6 bases removed from V and 6 bases from J, the gap between germline ends came to 12 bases. The DNA of the CDR3 is TGTGCCAGCAGACCGCACGAGGGCGAGCAGTACTTC. Its protein is CASRPHEGEQYF.

This rearrangement joins TRBV9 to TRBJ2-1, with D possibly being TRBD2 (6 bases). V lost 0 bases, J lost 6 bases, and 13 bases lay in between. The germline V gene has CDR1 SGDLS and CDR2 YYNGEE. The CDR3 length is 15 residues. This CDR3 reads CASSVGGAKLNEQFF. The CDR3, as DNA: TGTGCCAGCAGCGTAGGCGGGGCGAAACTCAATGAGCAGTTCTTC.